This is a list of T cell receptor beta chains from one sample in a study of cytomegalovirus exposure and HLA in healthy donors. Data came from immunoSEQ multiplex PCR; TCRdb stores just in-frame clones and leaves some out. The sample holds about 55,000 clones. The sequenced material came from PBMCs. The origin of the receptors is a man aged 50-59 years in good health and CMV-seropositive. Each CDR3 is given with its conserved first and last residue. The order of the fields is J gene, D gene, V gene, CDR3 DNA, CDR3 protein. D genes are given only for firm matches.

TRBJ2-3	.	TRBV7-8	TGTGCCAGCAGCTTGCGTCCTGGCGGGGGCACAGATACGCAGTATTTT	CASSLRPGGGTDTQYF
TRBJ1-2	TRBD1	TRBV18	TGTGCCAGCTCCCTCACCGGGACAGGGGCGGATGGCTACACCTTC	CASSLTGTGADGYTF
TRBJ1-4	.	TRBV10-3	TGTGCCACCGCCTCCGGACAGCCTAATGAAAAACTGTTTTTT	CATASGQPNEKLFF
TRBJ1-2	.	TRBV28	TGTGCCAGCAAACTTCTCAGGGGAAACTATGGCTACACCTTC	CASKLLRGNYGYTF
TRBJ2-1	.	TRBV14	TGTGCCAGCAGCCAAGATCGAGGTCTAGGGCAGTTCTTC	CASSQDRGLGQFF
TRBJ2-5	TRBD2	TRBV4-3	TGCGCCAGCAGCCAGGACTTGGGGCCGGGACTAGCGGGAGGGCCAAAGACCCAGTACTTC	CASSQDLGPGLAGGPKTQYF
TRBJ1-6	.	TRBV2	TGTGCCAGCAGTGACAGGTCTTCTGGTTCACCCCTCCACTTT	CASSDRSSGSPLHF
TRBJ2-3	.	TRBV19	TGTGCCAGTAGCACACGCCCCCGAGATACGCAGTATTTT	CASSTRPRDTQYF
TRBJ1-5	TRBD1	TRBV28	TGTGCCAGCTCAAGGACAGGGAGTAATCAGCCCCAGCATTTT	CASSRTGSNQPQHF
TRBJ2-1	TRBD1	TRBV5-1	TGCGCCAGCAGCTTGGGACAGGGCCTGTACAATGAGCAGTTCTTC	CASSLGQGLYNEQFF
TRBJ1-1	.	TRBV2	TGTGCCAGCAGGGCGGAGGGGAGGGCGACTGAAGCTTTCTTT	CASRAEGRATEAFF
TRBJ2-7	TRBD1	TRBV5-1	TGCGCCAGCAGCTTGGAAAGGGGGCGCGACGAGCAGTACTTC	CASSLERGRDEQYF
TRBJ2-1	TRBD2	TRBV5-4	TGTGCCAGCAGCTTGGGCGGGAGCTCCTACAATGAGCAGTTCTTC	CASSLGGSSYNEQFF
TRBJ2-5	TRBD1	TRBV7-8	TGTGCCAGCAGGTGGGGACAGGCACAAGAGACCCAGTACTTC	CASRWGQAQETQYF
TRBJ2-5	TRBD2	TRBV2	TGTGCCAGCAGCAGACTAGCGGGTAAAGAGACCCAGTACTTC	CASSRLAGKETQYF
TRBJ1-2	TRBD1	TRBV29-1	TGCAGCGTTATCGACAGGGGGTTGGGCTACACCTTC	CSVIDRGLGYTF
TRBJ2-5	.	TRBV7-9	TGTGCCAGCAGCTTTCCTACCGGGAATCAGGAGACCCAGTACTTC	CASSFPTGNQETQYF
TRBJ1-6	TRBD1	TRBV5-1	TGCGCCAGCAGCCGATGGACAGGGGACAATTCACCCCTCCACTTT	CASSRWTGDNSPLHF
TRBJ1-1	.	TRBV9	TGTGCCAGCACCCCAGAGCGGACTTGGGGCACTGAAGCTTTCTTT	CASTPERTWGTEAFF
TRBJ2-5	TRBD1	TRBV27	TGTGCCAGCAGTTCAGTTTCCACAGGGGTGCAGTACTTC	CASSSVSTGVQYF
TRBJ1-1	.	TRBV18	TGTGCCAGCTCTGGGTTGCGGAGTGTAACTGAAGCTTTCTTT	CASSGLRSVTEAFF
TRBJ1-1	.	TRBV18	TGTGCCAGCTCACCTCAGGGGAGCACTGAAGCTTTCTTT	CASSPQGSTEAFF
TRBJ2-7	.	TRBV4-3	TGCGCCAGCAGCCAAGAGGAGCGGTACGAGCAGTACTTC	CASSQEERYEQYF
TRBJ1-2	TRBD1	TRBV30	TGTGCCTGGAGGGCAGGGGGTTATGGCTACACCTTC	CAWRAGGYGYTF
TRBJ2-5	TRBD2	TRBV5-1	TGCGCCAGCAGCTACGAGCGGGGGGGCGGGCAAGAGACCCAGTACTTC	CASSYERGGGQETQYF
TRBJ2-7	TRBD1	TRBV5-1	TGCGCCAGCAGCTTGGGGACAGGGCCCTACGAGCAGTACTTC	CASSLGTGPYEQYF
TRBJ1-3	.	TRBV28	TGTGCCAGCAGTTTAGGGGGGGTGGTCTCTGGAAACACCATATATTTT	CASSLGGVVSGNTIYF
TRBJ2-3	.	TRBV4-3	TGCGCCAGCAGCCAAGAAGGAAGGGGTCCAGATACGCAGTATTTT	CASSQEGRGPDTQYF
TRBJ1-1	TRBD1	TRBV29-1	TGCAGCGTTGTCAGGGGGGACACTGAAGCTTTCTTT	CSVVRGDTEAFF
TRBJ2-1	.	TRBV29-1	TGCAGCGTTGGACTAGTGGATGAGCAGTTCTTC	CSVGLVDEQFF
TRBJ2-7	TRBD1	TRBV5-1	TGCGCCAGCAGCTTGTCCCCGACAGGGAGCTCCTACGAGCAGTACTTC	CASSLSPTGSSYEQYF
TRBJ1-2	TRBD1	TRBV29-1	TGCAGCGTTACGACAGGGGCCCCTAACTATGGCTACACCTTC	CSVTTGAPNYGYTF
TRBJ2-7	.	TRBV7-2	TGTGCCAGCACCCCAGCCCGGGGGTACGAGCAGTACTTC	CASTPARGYEQYF
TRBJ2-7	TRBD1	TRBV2	TGTGCCAGCAGCAGTTCAGGACAGGGTGCCTACGAGCAGTACTTC	CASSSSGQGAYEQYF
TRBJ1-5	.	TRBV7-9	TGTGCCAGCAGCCCACAGGGCTCCGGCAATCAGCCCCAGCATTTT	CASSPQGSGNQPQHF
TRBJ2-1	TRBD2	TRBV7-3	TGTGCCAGCAGCTTAAGGCTAGCGGGACGTAACAATGAGCAGTTCTTC	CASSLRLAGRNNEQFF
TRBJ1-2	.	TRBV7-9	TGTGCCAGCAGCTTTGAGTCTCTCGGTGGCTACACCTTC	CASSFESLGGYTF
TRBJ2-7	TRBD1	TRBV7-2	TGTGCCAGCAGCTTGGGGGACAGGCGGGAGCAGTACTTC	CASSLGDRREQYF
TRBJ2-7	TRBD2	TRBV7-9	TGTGCCAGCAGCTTAGAATGGTCTCCGGGGGGGGAGCAGTACTTC	CASSLEWSPGGEQYF
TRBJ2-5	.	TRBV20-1	TGCAGTGCGAAGCGGCAAGAGACCCAGTACTTC	CSAKRQETQYF
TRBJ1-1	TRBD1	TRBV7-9	TGTGCCAGCAGCTCCATACAGGGGACCACTGAAGCTTTCTTT	CASSSIQGTTEAFF
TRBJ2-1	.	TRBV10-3	TGTGCCATCAGCTCTACTAGCAATGAGCAGTTCTTC	CAISSTSNEQFF
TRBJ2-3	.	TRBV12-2	TGTGCAAGTCGCTTAACGGGACTAGCGGACACAGATACGCAGTATTTT	CASRLTGLADTDTQYF
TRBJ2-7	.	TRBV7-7	TGTGCTAGCAGCCCGAGGGCCGGATCCTACGAGCAGTACTTC	CASSPRAGSYEQYF
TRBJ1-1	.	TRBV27	TGTGCCAGCAGGCCCGAATTGGGGCAGGGGAACACTGAAGCTTTCTTT	CASRPELGQGNTEAFF
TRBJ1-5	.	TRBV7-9	TGTGCCAGCAGCTCACAGGGTAATCAGCCCCAGCATTTT	CASSSQGNQPQHF
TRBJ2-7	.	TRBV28	TGTGCCAGCAGGGGGGGAAACGAGCAGTACTTC	CASRGGNEQYF
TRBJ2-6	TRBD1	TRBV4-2	TGTGCCAGCAGCCAAGGACAGGGCCCAGGGGCCAACGTCCTGACTTTC	CASSQGQGPGANVLTF
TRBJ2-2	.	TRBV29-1	TGCAGCGTTGAAAGAACAGGGAACACCGGGGAGCTGTTTTTT	CSVERTGNTGELFF
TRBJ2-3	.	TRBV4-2	TGTGCCAGCAGCCAAGACGGCAGGGGCACAGATACGCAGTATTTT	CASSQDGRGTDTQYF
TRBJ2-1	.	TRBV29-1	TGCAGCATCGAGCGGGACACCAACAATGAGCAGTTCTTC	CSIERDTNNEQFF
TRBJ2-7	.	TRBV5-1	TGCGCCAGCAGCTCGGACAGCGCCTACGAGCAGTACTTC	CASSSDSAYEQYF
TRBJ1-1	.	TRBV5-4	TGTGCCAGCAGCTTCGGACTCTTAAGGGACACTGAAGCTTTCTTT	CASSFGLLRDTEAFF
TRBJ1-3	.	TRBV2	TGTGCCAGCAGTGCCCACCCAGGAAGCTCTGGAAACACCATATATTTT	CASSAHPGSSGNTIYF
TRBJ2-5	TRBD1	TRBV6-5	TGTGCCAGCAGTTATGGCAGGGGACAGCAAGAGACCCAGTACTTC	CASSYGRGQQETQYF